Below are 31 T cell receptor beta chains sequenced from a single sample in a study of blood T cell repertoires in COVID-19. Data came from immunoSEQ multiplex PCR; TCRdb stores just in-frame clones and leaves some out. The table includes fewer than 200,000 clones, around four fifths detected once. Sequencing input: peripheral blood. The receptor set was obtained from a woman between 65 and 79 years old with COVID-19, enrolled during active disease.

The CDR3: CASRESAYNEQFF. In DNA form, the CDR3 reads TGTGCTAGTCGGGAGTCCGCCTACAATGAGCAGTTCTTC. The chain links TRBV12-5 to TRBJ2-1; weak D call: TRBD2 (6 bases). V dropped 8 bases and J dropped 2 bases, with 10 bases sitting between them. The CDR3 sequence is 13 residues long. CDR1 is LGHNT and CDR2 is FRNRAP in the germline V gene.

The chain uses TRBV7-2 and TRBJ2-7, with 7 bases aligning to TRBD1. This CDR3 spans 14 amino acids. Germline trimming cut 5 bases from V and 3 bases from J; bases unmatched to any gene: 7. Germline V gene data show CDR1 as SGHTA and CDR2 as FQGNSA. The CDR3 region is CASSTGWDSYEQYF. The CDR3 region has the DNA TGTGCCAGCAGCACGGGGTGGGACAGCTACGAGCAGTACTTC.

This sequence joins TRBV7-2 and TRBJ2-4, with 9 positions matching TRBD1. V lost 4 bases and J lost 9; bases outside the gene matches: 7. Germline V CDR1 and CDR2: SGHTA, FQGNSA. The CDR3 consists of 14 residues. In DNA form, the CDR3 reads TGTGCCAGCAGCTCTTTACAGGGGGCGACCATTCAGTACTTC. Translation: CASSSLQGATIQYF.

The rearrangement joins TRBV5-1 to TRBJ2-3; TRBD2 matches at 10 bases. Germline values: CDR1 SGHRS, CDR2 YFSETQ. The trim removed 5 bases at V and 0 bases at J, leaving 6 bases unmatched. This CDR3 is 16 amino acids long. The CDR3 protein is CASRRLAGASTDTQYF. In DNA, the CDR3 is TGCGCCAGCAGAAGGCTAGCGGGAGCTAGCACAGATACGCAGTATTTT.

The chain combines TRBV19 with TRBJ2-1; perhaps TRBD2 as D (6 bases). Trimming shortened V by 7 bases and J by 4 bases, and 17 bases separated the two germline ends. Germline assignment: CDR1 LNHDA and CDR2 SQIVND (reference sequence). CDR3 length: 15 amino acids. Here the CDR3 reads CASIQRGAGYNEQFF. As DNA, the CDR3 is TGTGCCAGTATACAAAGGGGCGCGGGGTACAATGAGCAGTTCTTC.

The V gene is TRBV5-1, the J gene TRBJ2-3; TRBD1 aligns across 8 bases. CDR1 SGHRS and CDR2 YFSETQ come from the germline V gene. The CDR3 length is 15 residues. With V trimmed by 0 bases and J by 2 bases, 2 bases remained unmatched. CDR3 in amino acids: CASSLEGQDTDTQYF. In DNA, the CDR3 is TGCGCCAGCAGCTTGGAGGGACAGGACACAGATACGCAGTATTTT.

The rearrangement uses TRBV14 and TRBJ1-2; D is unclear. The CDR3 loop spans 14 amino acids. Trimming took 1 base from V and 4 from J, leaving 10 bases between them. In germline, CDR1 is SGHDN, CDR2 FVKESK. The CDR3 sequence is CASSQVGGPYGYTF. The CDR3 DNA sequence: TGTGCCAGCAGCCAAGTCGGAGGGCCCTATGGCTACACCTTC.

V gene TRBV5-1 combines with J gene TRBJ1-1, with D unclear. The V gene lost 1 base and the J gene lost 2 bases, with 15 bases spanning the gap. The CDR3 covers 16 residues. Germline-derived CDR1 and CDR2 are SGHRS and YFSETQ. CDR3 sequence: CASSLQEAGTNTEAFF. The CDR3 nucleotides read TGCGCCAGCAGCTTGCAGGAGGCTGGTACCAACACTGAAGCTTTCTTT.

The rearrangement joins TRBV14 to TRBJ2-7; D is possibly TRBD2 (5 bases). Germline loops: CDR1 SGHDN, CDR2 FVKESK. This CDR3 region has 14 residues. The ends were cut back, 4 bases at V and 7 bases at J, with 17 bases in the middle. The CDR3 sequence: CASSRLSGTYEQYF. CDR3 bases: TGTGCCAGCAGCCGTTTAAGCGGAACTTATGAGCAGTACTTC.

The chain is built from TRBV5-4 and TRBJ2-5; maybe TRBD1 (6 bases). Per the germline V gene, CDR1 is SGHNT and CDR2 is YYREEE (reference sequence). Between the trimmed V and J ends, which lost 3 bases and 5 bases, there was a span of 17 bases. This CDR3 region has 15 residues. The CDR3 sequence: CASSSPRTGMETQYF. The CDR3 coding sequence is TGTGCCAGCAGCTCGCCACGAACAGGGATGGAGACCCAGTACTTC.

The chain couples TRBV28 to TRBJ2-1; 9 nucleotides align to TRBD1. Looked up from germline, CDR1 is MDHEN and CDR2 is SYDVKM. After removal of 6 bases from V and 1 base from J, the junction contained 10 bases not matched to a gene. This CDR3 spans 17 amino acids. CDR3 sequence reads: CASSNNPGQGSYNEQFF. CDR3 in DNA: TGTGCCAGCAGCAACAACCCAGGACAGGGGTCCTACAATGAGCAGTTCTTC.

This clone was counted a single time. The chain couples TRBV6-5 to TRBJ2-1; 10 bases agree with TRBD2. The CDR3 spans 15 residues. Looked up from germline, CDR1 is MNHEY and CDR2 is SVGAGI. V gave up 6 bases and J gave up 8 bases; unmatched junction bases: 10. The DNA for the CDR3 is TGTGCCAGCAGGGCCCTAGCGGGAGTGGTCGATGAGCAGTTCTTC. This sequence encodes CASRALAGVVDEQFF.

The V call is TRBV19, the J call TRBJ2-7; D not resolved. CDR1 LNHDA and CDR2 SQIVND come from the germline V gene (reference sequence). The CDR3 has 14 residues. V was clipped by 3 bases and J by 2 bases, with 11 bases between them. This CDR3 is CASSIPGPAYEQYF. CDR3 in DNA: TGTGCCAGTAGTATCCCCGGTCCGGCCTACGAGCAGTACTTC.

The chain recombines TRBV6-2 or TRBV6-3 with TRBJ2-1, with 8 bases that match TRBD2. The V segment lost 5 bases and the J segment 5 bases; nucleotides outside the gene matches: 14. The length of the CDR3 is 17 residues. The germline CDR1 and CDR2 sequences are MNHEY and SVGEGT. The CDR3 loop is CASSPRTSRIANNEQFF. As DNA, the CDR3 is TGTGCCAGCAGTCCCCGGACTAGCCGGATTGCTAACAATGAGCAGTTCTTC.

The chain is built from TRBV27 and TRBJ1-2; D call uncertain. There are 13 residues in the CDR3. Germline V lookup: CDR1 MNHEY, CDR2 SMNVEV (reference sequence). V was pared by 6 bases and J by 2 bases, with 10 bases between. Written as DNA, the CDR3 is TGTGCCAGCAGCTCCGGGTCAAACTATGGCTACACCTTC. Translating it yields CASSSGSNYGYTF.

The rearrangement joins TRBV29-1 to TRBJ1-4; 10 bases line up with TRBD1. V dropped 5 bases and J dropped 7; count of bases not matched to a gene: 4. This CDR3 contains 13 residues. CDR1 is SQVTM and CDR2 is ANQGSEA in the germline V gene. DNA of the CDR3: TGCAGCGTTATCCGGGACAGGGGTGAAAAACTGTTTTTT. It yields the protein CSVIRDRGEKLFF.

The genes are TRBV5-6 and TRBJ1-2, with TRBD1 matching over 7 bases. Germline CDR1 reads SGHDT; CDR2 reads YYEEEE. V shed 4 bases and J 5 bases; nucleotides not matched to a gene: 14. The length of the CDR3 is 16 residues. The CDR3 nucleotides read TGTGCCAGCAGCGTCACCTCAGGGGGAATAGGGTATGGCTACACCTTC. Its protein is CASSVTSGGIGYGYTF.

The J gene is TRBJ1-6, the V gene TRBV19; no clear D. Trimming shortened V by 3 bases and J by 11 bases, and 8 bases separated the two germline ends. The CDR3 covers 12 residues. CDR1 and CDR2 (germline): LNHDA, SQIVND (reference sequence). CDR3 amino acids: CASSIEQTPLHF. CDR3 nucleotide sequence: TGTGCCAGTAGTATTGAACAGACACCCCTCCACTTT.

The chain employs TRBV5-4 and TRBJ2-7, with 7 bases that match TRBD1. The germline V gene has CDR1 SGHNT and CDR2 YYREEE (reference sequence). CDR3 length equals 15 residues. V gave up 4 bases and J gave up 0 bases; unmatched junction bases: 7. The CDR3 here is CASSPGQIPSYEQYF. CDR3 DNA sequence: TGTGCCAGCAGCCCGGGACAGATCCCCTCCTACGAGCAGTACTTC.

The chain combines TRBV27 with TRBJ2-6, with TRBD1 matching 8 bases. The CDR3 is made up of 19 amino acids. V shed 2 bases, J shed 1 base, and the junction held 10 bases outside the gene matches. The germline V gene has CDR1 MNHEY and CDR2 SMNVEV (reference sequence). CDR3 nucleotides: TGTGCCAGCAGTTTAAGAGCGACAGGGGAGGCTTCTGGGGCCAACGTCCTGACTTTC. Its protein product is CASSLRATGEASGANVLTF.

The chain has TRBV18 and TRBJ2-4; maybe TRBD1 (6 bases). V was trimmed by 3 bases and J by 9 bases, leaving 18 bases between them. CDR3 size: 15 residues. Germline V gene data show CDR1 as KGHSH and CDR2 as LQKENI. The chain's CDR3 is CASSPTQGWESIQYF. The CDR3 coding sequence is TGTGCCAGCTCACCGACACAGGGATGGGAAAGCATTCAGTACTTC.

This clone was seen at least ten times. The chain carries TRBV4-3 and TRBJ1-6, with a weak D call TRBD1 (6 bases). Germline V gives CDR1 LGHNA, CDR2 YSLEER. The CDR3 consists of 13 residues. Trimming left V 0 bases short and J 11 bases short, with 8 bases between. The CDR3 region has the DNA TGCGCCAGCAGCCAAGACAGGGGTGCACCCCTCCACTTT. This encodes CASSQDRGAPLHF.

This clone was seen more than once but under ten times. The DNA for the CDR3 is TGCGCCAGCAGCCGGGACTACCAAGAGACCCAGTACTTC. It codes for CASSRDYQETQYF. The chain is built from TRBV4-3 and TRBJ2-5, with TRBD2 as a possible D gene (6 bases). Per germline, CDR1 LGHNA and CDR2 YSLEER. The CDR3 spans 13 residues. Trimming shortened V by 4 bases and J by 0 bases, and 6 bases separated the two germline ends.

The chain joins TRBV7-2 to TRBJ2-1, with D possibly matching TRBD2 (5 bases). Germline loops: CDR1 SGHTA, CDR2 FQGNSA. This CDR3 comprises 13 residues. Trimming took off 7 bases at V and 10 bases at J, with 17 bases between the two ends. The CDR3 sequence is CASTAERSGEQFF. DNA of the CDR3: TGTGCCAGCACCGCCGAGCGGTCCGGGGAGCAGTTCTTC. The full variable domain, rest sourced from reference TRBV7-2 and TRBJ2-1, is GAGVSQSPSNKVTEKGKDVELRCDPISGHTALYWYRQSLGQGLEFLIYFQGNSAPDKSGLPSDRFSAERTGGSVSTLTIQRTQQEDSAVYLCASTAERSGEQFFGPGTRLTVL.

This clone occurred once. The chain is built from TRBV12-3 or TRBV12-4 and TRBJ2-3, with 8 bases that match TRBD1. The V segment lost 5 bases and the J segment 6 bases; nucleotides outside the gene matches: 4. This CDR3 has 13 residues. The CDR3, as DNA: TGTGCCAGCAGTGGACAGGGCAGCGATACGCAGTATTTT. Its protein is CASSGQGSDTQYF.

V gene TRBV20-1 combines with J gene TRBJ1-1; TRBD1 agrees at 7 bases. The CDR3 runs 14 residues. Germline lookup yields CDR1 DFQATT and CDR2 SNEGSKA (reference sequence). Trimming removed 3 bases from V and 4 bases from J; junction bases left unmatched: 8. The CDR3 DNA reads as TGCAGTGCTAGTCTACAGGGGAAGAGCACTGAAGCTTTCTTT. It yields the protein CSASLQGKSTEAFF.

The rearrangement joins TRBV7-2 to TRBJ2-3; a weak D match, TRBD2 (6 bases). The length of the CDR3 is 18 residues. Germline CDR1 and CDR2: SGHTA and FQGNSA. Trimming stripped 1 base from V and 5 bases from J, with 22 bases between. The CDR3 spells CASSLVGWAQRAGDTQYF. CDR3 coding DNA: TGTGCCAGCAGCTTAGTAGGGTGGGCCCAGCGGGCGGGAGATACGCAGTATTTT.

The J gene is TRBJ1-1, the V gene TRBV3-1 (or the pseudogene TRBV3-2); tentatively, D is TRBD1 (6 bases). V lost 2 bases to trimming and J lost 0 bases, with 16 bases between them. Germline CDR1 is LGHDT and CDR2 is YNNKEL (reference sequence). The CDR3 is 17 residues long. CDR3: CASSQRLDSLLNTEAFF. CDR3 nucleotides: TGTGCCAGCAGCCAACGTTTGGACAGCCTCTTGAACACTGAAGCTTTCTTT.

This clone was observed once. This same CDR3 is encoded by further DNA sequences in the sample. The genes are TRBV24-1 and TRBJ1-1; D is perhaps TRBD1 (5 bases). CDR1 and CDR2 (germline): KGHDR, SFDVKD. The CDR3 has 15 amino acids. V was clipped by 4 bases and J by 5 bases, with 16 bases between them. CDR3: CATSDTGTGGTEAFF. DNA of the CDR3: TGTGCCACCAGTGACACCGGGACCGGGGGGACTGAAGCTTTCTTT.

The rearrangement links TRBV7-2 to TRBJ2-1, with 10 bases lining up with TRBD1. The junction had 3 bases not matched to a gene; V was cut back by 3 bases and J by 7 bases. Per germline, CDR1 SGHTA and CDR2 FQGNSA. The CDR3 has 14 amino acids. Here the CDR3 DNA reads TGTGCCAGCAGCTTCGACAGGGGGCGAAATGAGCAGTTCTTC. Translated: CASSFDRGRNEQFF.

This clone was found a few times. The V call is TRBV5-4, the J call TRBJ2-7; 9 bases are shared with TRBD2. Looked up from germline, CDR1 is SGHNT and CDR2 is YYREEE (reference sequence). Trimming took 0 bases from V and 4 from J; bases not matched to a gene: 2. CDR3 length: 14 amino acids. The CDR3 DNA is TGTGCCAGCAGCTTGGAACTAGCGGGTTACGAGCAGTACTTC. Translation: CASSLELAGYEQYF.